The rows below give T cell receptor beta chains drawn from one sample of a study of T cell responses to AZD1222 COVID-19 vaccine. The data were produced by immunoSEQ multiplex PCR, yet TCRdb's version contains in-frame clones alone and is incomplete. The sample has about 140,000 clones, roughly 90% seen once. Here the sequenced sample was peripheral blood, taken on day 0 of AZD1222 vaccination. The origin of the receptors is an adult in good health. Each CDR3 is given with its conserved first and last residue. Each record gives: V gene, J gene, CDR3 length, CDR3 protein.

>TRBV30|TRBJ1-4|13
CAWSVWGNEKLFF
>TRBV10-3|TRBJ2-1|15
CAIPKEQGAGVEQFF
>TRBV10-3|TRBJ1-3|14
CAISDKASGNTIYF
>TRBV7-2|TRBJ2-1|14
CASSLDHGDNEQFF
>TRBV5-1|TRBJ1-2|14
CASSLTRTAFGYTF
>TRBV19|TRBJ2-7|15
CASSKPGQGAHEQYF
>TRBV23-1|TRBJ1-2|15
CARRDRGPTNYGYTF
>TRBV5-6|TRBJ1-6|12
CARPTHESPLHF
>TRBV25-1|TRBJ1-3|14
CASRDSYSGNTIYF
>TRBV2|TRBJ1-4|14
CASTRDAVGEKLFF
>TRBV4-1|TRBJ2-3|19
CASSQDLAGLAGVKDTQYF
>TRBV4-2|TRBJ1-5|16
CASSQREMDSNQPQHF
>TRBV5-1|TRBJ1-5|14
CASSRSSGDQPQHF
>TRBV18|TRBJ1-4|14
CASSPRDSNEKLFF
>TRBV5-6|TRBJ2-1|14
CASRPSGGSNEQFF
>TRBV4-3|TRBJ2-2|18
CASSQDGLAHINTGELFF
>TRBV5-1|TRBJ2-3|14
CASSLEGGGDTQYF
>TRBV7-9|TRBJ2-7|13
CASSLAGVHEQYF
>TRBV6-5|TRBJ1-6|14
CASSRTGGDSPLHF
>TRBV11-1|TRBJ2-7|16
CASSLVASGISYEQYF
>TRBV30|TRBJ1-5|17
CAWSVAALQYSNQPQHF
>TRBV7-2|TRBJ1-5|16
CASSLDGTGYDQPQHF
>TRBV18|TRBJ1-1|15
CASSPRTGGNTEAFF
>TRBV3-1/TRBV3-2|TRBJ2-2|14
CASSQGQGAGELFF
>TRBV18|TRBJ1-4|18
CASSPDPWTVGSVEKLFF
>TRBV2|TRBJ1-1|13
CASSVQGAAEAFF
>TRBV30|TRBJ2-6|14
CAWSRGAGANVLTF
>TRBV29-1|TRBJ1-4|13
CSVDVGGNEKLFF
>TRBV2|TRBJ1-2|15
CASLTGVPSNYGYTF
>TRBV6-5|TRBJ2-1|12
CASSGAGNEQFF
>TRBV12-3/TRBV12-4|TRBJ2-1|12
CASSPTSGRVFF
>TRBV30|TRBJ1-2|14
CAWSPLDRSYGYTF
>TRBV5-8|TRBJ2-3|14
CASSRRGVRGTQYF